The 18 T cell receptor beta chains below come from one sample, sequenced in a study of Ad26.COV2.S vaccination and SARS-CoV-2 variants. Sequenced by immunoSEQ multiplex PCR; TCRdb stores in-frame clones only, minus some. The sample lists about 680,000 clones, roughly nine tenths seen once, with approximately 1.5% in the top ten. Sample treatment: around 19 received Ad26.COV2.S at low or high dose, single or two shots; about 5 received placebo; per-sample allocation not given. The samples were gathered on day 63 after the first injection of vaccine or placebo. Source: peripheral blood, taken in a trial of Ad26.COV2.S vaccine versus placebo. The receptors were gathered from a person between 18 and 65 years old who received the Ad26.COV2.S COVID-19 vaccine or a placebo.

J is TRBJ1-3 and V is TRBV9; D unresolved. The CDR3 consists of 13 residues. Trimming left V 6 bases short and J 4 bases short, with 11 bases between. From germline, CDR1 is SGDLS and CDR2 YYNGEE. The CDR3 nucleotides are TGTGCCAGCAAGGCGACTGCCGGAAACACCATATATTTT. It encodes CASKATAGNTIYF.

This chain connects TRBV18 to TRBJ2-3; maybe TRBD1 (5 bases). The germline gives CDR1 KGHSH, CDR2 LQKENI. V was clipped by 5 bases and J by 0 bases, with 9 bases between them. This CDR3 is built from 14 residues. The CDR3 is CASSAGQSTDTQYF. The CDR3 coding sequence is TGTGCCAGCTCAGCCGGACAAAGCACAGATACGCAGTATTTT.

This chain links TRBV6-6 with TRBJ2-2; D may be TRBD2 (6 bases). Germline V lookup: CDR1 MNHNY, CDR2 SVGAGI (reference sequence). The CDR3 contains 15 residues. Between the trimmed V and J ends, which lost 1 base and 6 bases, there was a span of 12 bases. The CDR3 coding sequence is TGTGCCAGCAGTTACTTCGGGGGTTCGTCCGGGGAGCTGTTTTTT. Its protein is CASSYFGGSSGELFF.

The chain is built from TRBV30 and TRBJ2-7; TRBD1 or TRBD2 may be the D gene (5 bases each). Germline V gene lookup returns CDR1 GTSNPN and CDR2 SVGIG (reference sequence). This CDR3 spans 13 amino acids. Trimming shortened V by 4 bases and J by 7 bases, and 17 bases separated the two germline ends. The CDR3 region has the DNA TGTGCCTGGATTCATAGGGGCCGAGGGGAGCAGTACTTC. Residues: CAWIHRGRGEQYF.

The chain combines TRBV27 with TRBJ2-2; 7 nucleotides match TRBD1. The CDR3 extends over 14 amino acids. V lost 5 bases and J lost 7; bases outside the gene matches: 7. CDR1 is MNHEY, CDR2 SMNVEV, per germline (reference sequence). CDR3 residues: CASSIEGGFGELFF. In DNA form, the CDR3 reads TGTGCCAGCAGTATCGAAGGGGGCTTCGGGGAGCTGTTTTTT.

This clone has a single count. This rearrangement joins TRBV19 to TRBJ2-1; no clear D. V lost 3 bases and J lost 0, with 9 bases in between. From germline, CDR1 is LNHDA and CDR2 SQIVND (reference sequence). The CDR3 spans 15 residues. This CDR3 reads CASSMDRASYNEQFF. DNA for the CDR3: TGTGCCAGTAGTATGGATAGGGCCTCCTACAATGAGCAGTTCTTC.

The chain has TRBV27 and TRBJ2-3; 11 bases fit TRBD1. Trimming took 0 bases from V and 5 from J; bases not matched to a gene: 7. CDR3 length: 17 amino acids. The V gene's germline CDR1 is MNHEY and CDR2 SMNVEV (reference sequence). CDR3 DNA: TGTGCCAGCAGTTTATCCCCGGGACAGGGGGTACAAGATACGCAGTATTTT. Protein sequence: CASSLSPGQGVQDTQYF.

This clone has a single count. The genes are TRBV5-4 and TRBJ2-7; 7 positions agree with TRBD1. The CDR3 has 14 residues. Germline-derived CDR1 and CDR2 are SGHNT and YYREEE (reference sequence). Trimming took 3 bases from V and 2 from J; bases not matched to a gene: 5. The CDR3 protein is CASSSQGNPYEQYF. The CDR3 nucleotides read TGTGCCAGCAGCTCACAGGGGAACCCCTACGAGCAGTACTTC.

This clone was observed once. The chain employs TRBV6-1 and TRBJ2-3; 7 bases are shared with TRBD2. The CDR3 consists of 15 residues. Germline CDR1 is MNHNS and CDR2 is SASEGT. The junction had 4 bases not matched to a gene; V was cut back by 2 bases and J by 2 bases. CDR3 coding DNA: TGTGCCAGCAGTGAACGTCGGGGGGTCACAGATACGCAGTATTTT. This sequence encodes CASSERRGVTDTQYF.

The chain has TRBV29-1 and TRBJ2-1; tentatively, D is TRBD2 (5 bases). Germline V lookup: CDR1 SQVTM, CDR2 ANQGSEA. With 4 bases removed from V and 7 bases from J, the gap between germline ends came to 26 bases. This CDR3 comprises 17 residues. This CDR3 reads CSVGASLAVFFGNEQFF. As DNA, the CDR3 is TGCAGCGTTGGAGCCTCGCTAGCCGTCTTTTTCGGTAATGAGCAGTTCTTC.

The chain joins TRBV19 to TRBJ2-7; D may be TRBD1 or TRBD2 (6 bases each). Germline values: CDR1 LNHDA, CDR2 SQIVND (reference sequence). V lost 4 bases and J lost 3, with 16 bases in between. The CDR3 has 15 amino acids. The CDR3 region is CASSKGDLRIYEQYF. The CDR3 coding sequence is TGTGCCAGTAGTAAGGGGGACTTGAGGATCTACGAGCAGTACTTC. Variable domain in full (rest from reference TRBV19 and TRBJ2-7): DGGITQSPKYLFRKEGQNVTLSCEQNLNHDAMYWYRQDPGQGLRLIYYSQIVNDFQKGDIAEGYSVSREKKESFPLTVTSAQKNPTAFYLCASSKGDLRIYEQYFGPGTRLTVT.

The CDR3 coding sequence is TGTGCCAGCATAGGAAACGGGGACACTGAAGCTTTCTTT. It specifies CASIGNGDTEAFF. The J gene is TRBJ1-1, the V gene TRBV2; no definite D call. Germline lookup yields CDR1 SNHLY and CDR2 FYNNEI. The CDR3 extends over 13 amino acids. The V and J ends lost 7 bases and 3 bases respectively, with 12 bases between them.

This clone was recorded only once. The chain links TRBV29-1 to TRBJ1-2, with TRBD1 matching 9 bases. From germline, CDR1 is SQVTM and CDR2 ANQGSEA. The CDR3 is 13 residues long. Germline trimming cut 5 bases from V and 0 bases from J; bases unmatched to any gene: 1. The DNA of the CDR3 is TGCAGCGTTAGGGACAGGGCTAACTATGGCTACACCTTC. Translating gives CSVRDRANYGYTF. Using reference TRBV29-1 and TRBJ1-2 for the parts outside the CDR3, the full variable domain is SAVISQKPSRDICQRGTSLTIQCQVDSQVTMMFWYRQQPGQSLTLIATANQGSEATYESGFVIDKFPISRPNLTFSTLTVSNMSPEDSSIYLCSVRDRANYGYTFGSGTRLTVV.

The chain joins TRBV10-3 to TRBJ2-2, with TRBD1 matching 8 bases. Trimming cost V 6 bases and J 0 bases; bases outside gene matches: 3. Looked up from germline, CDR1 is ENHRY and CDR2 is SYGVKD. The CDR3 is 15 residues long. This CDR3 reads CAISPGQANTGELFF. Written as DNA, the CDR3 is TGTGCCATCAGCCCGGGACAGGCGAACACCGGGGAGCTGTTTTTT.

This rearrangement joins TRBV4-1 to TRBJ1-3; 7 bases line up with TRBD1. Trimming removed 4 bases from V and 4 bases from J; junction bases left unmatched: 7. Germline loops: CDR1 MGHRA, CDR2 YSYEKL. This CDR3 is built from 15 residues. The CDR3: CASSPDRARGNTIYF. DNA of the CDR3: TGCGCCAGCAGCCCTGACAGGGCAAGAGGAAACACCATATATTTT.

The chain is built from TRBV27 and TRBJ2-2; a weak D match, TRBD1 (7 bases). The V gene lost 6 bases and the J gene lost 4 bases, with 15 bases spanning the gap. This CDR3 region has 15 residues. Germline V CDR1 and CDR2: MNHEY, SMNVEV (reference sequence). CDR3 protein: CASSPGQEGTGELFF. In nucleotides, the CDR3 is TGTGCCAGCAGCCCTGGACAGGAGGGCACCGGGGAGCTGTTTTTT.

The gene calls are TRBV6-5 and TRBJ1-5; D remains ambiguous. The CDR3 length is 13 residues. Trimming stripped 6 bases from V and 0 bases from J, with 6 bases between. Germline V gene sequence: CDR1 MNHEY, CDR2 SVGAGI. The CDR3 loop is CASRTNSNQPQHF. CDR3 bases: TGTGCCAGCAGGACTAATAGCAATCAGCCCCAGCATTTT.

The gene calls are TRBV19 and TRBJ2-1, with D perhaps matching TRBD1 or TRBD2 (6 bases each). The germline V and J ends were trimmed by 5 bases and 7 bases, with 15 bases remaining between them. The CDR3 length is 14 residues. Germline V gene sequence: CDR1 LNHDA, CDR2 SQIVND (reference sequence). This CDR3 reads CASSFATRGNEQFF. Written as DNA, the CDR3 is TGTGCCAGTAGTTTCGCGACTAGGGGGAATGAGCAGTTCTTC.